The following is a T cell receptor beta chain sequence with its context. The antigen remains unidentified. This CDR3 region has 10 residues. CDR1 SGHRS and CDR2 YFSETQ come from the germline V gene. Trimming took off 6 bases at V and 3 bases at J, with 3 bases between the two ends. This record belongs to a study of beta chain features in type 1 diabetes. Study outcomes and limitations: cDNA-based reads could over-represent cells with high TCR expression. PCR might favor shorter templates, equally in patients and controls.

Expressed TCRB transcripts were sequenced, since all the RNA that had been isolated was reverse transcribed. Profiling relied on immunoSEQ multiplex PCR, and the TCRdb table lists in-frame clones only, not all of them. The data hold under 450,000 clones, with around 15% observed a single time. The sample taken for sequencing was naive CD4+ T cells from blood. The rearrangement uses TRBV5-1 and TRBJ2-5; D is ambiguous. This receptor was obtained from a woman between 18 and 30 years old in good health. CDR3 DNA sequence: TGCGCCAGCACAGAAGAGACCCAGTACTTC. Protein sequence: CASTEETQYF.